The present T cell receptor (beta chain) was sequenced within a study of CD8 T cells in ankylosing spondylitis. Study results and limitations: Previous work reported some of these motif variants in the synovial fluid and blood of reactive arthritis. A motif in TCR beta, a set of eight highly homologous variants, appeared characteristic of ankylosing spondylitis blood.

V lost 8 bases to trimming and J lost 0 bases, with 11 bases between them. The CDR3 totals 14 residues. Germline CDR1 is MDHEN and CDR2 is SYDVKM. In TCRdb, the 5' RACE reads were re-called with MiXCR into one record per CDR3 protein. The sample lists 750,000 to 850,000 distinct CDR3 sequences, around 11% seen once, with about 0.5% in the top ten. This clonotype was seen ten or more times. Its antigen is currently unknown. The chain couples TRBV28 to TRBJ2-4; possible D gene TRBD2, 5 bases. The sequence was obtained from a male donor with ankylosing spondylitis. The specimen was blood, either unsorted or a sorted T cell fraction (not recorded which). The CDR3 sequence: CASRDPKAKNIQYF. The CDR3 DNA sequence: TGTGCCAGCCGGGATCCTAAAGCCAAAAACATTCAGTACTTC.